A selection of T cell receptor beta chains follows, all from one sample in a study of T cell changes during pregnancy in multiple sclerosis. Produced via immunoSEQ multiplex PCR; TCRdb's table is partial and in-frame only. The sample lists around 58,000 clones, about 89% occurring once. The material was CD4+ T cells from peripheral blood mononuclear cells, obtained after pregnancy. These receptors all come from a female donor in good health, enrolled as a control in a pregnancy study. Each CDR3 is given with its conserved first and last residue.

>TRBV12-5|TRBJ1-2
CASGSLRTGLYGYTF
>TRBV7-3|TRBJ2-1
CASALQGYNEQFF
>TRBV7-8|TRBJ1-1
CASSLLRTDSNTEAFF
>TRBV29-1|TRBJ2-4
CSVGREGYIQYF
>TRBV5-6|TRBJ1-2
CASSTRQGDGYTF
>TRBV7-9|TRBJ1-1
CASSRGRSELDTEAFF
>TRBV27|TRBJ2-1
CASSKIGGVQYNEQFF
>TRBV7-3|TRBJ2-2
CASNKLGGADTGELFF
>TRBV5-6|TRBJ1-2
CASSFVRLPGGNYGYTF
>TRBV5-4|TRBJ1-6
CASSPDRPGILHF
>TRBV7-2|TRBJ1-3
CASAEARNTIYF
>TRBV7-3|TRBJ2-2
CASSPLSRGLYGELFF
>TRBV6-5|TRBJ1-1
CASRRQGSSEAFF
>TRBV9|TRBJ2-2
CASSNIGGNTGELFF
>TRBV11-3|TRBJ2-7
CASSTSYEQYF
>TRBV4-1|TRBJ1-5
CASSQISIGRGSNQPQHF
>TRBV7-2|TRBJ2-7
CASSLPGGSGAYEQYF
>TRBV4-3|TRBJ2-1
CASSQDLTGQIYNEQFF
>TRBV5-1|TRBJ2-7
CASSLQGAYEQYF
>TRBV2|TRBJ1-1
CASTRTGVNTEAFF
>TRBV5-1|TRBJ1-5
CASSPEGIYQPQHF
>TRBV30|TRBJ2-7
CAWSVAWTGGEQYF
>TRBV5-8|TRBJ1-1
CASSSLGTEAFF
>TRBV7-2|TRBJ2-1
CASSLAGGGNNEQFF
>TRBV5-1|TRBJ1-1
CASSVTSGETEAFF
>TRBV6-5|TRBJ2-7
CASSYTGTQTYEQYF
>TRBV7-2|TRBJ1-2
CASSRTGEFGYTF
>TRBV5-4|TRBJ1-1
CASSLLASEAFF
>TRBV30|TRBJ2-3
CAWSANPTSFDTDTQYF
>TRBV6-1|TRBJ2-7
CASSESLDRGYEQYF